This T cell receptor beta chain appears in the sequencing data of a study of spatial heterogeneity in lung cancer. For the study at large: In cases with available follow-up PBMC samples, these were sequenced at a median of approximately 2 years after resection. Consistently, beta-chain sequences turned up in larger numbers than alpha-chain sequences did. A unique TCR and UMI combination showed up more than ten times in raw reads, on average.

The time point: blood at routine non-recurrence follow-up after resection. Whole RNA, isolated from tumor, nontumor lung or frozen PBMC, was sequenced without prior sorting. TCRdb reprocessed the 5' RACE reads via MiXCR and lists one record per CDR3 protein. This table has 45,000 to 65,000 distinct CDR3 sequences, around 6.7% appearing once. The clonotype comes from a female donor with early-stage non-small cell lung cancer. The sample was PBMCs, taken at follow-up.

This CDR3 reads CASSYGQGVYGYTF. Here the CDR3 DNA reads TGTGCCAGCAGTTACGGACAGGGGGTTTATGGCTACACCTTC. The chain links TRBV12-3 or TRBV12-4 to TRBJ1-2; 10 positions agree with TRBD1. This CDR3 comprises 14 residues. With V trimmed by 4 bases and J by 5 bases, 4 bases remained unmatched.